This T cell receptor beta chain was recorded in a study of human T cells and chemical hapten exposure. Study summary: The study sensitized with 2% DPC on a roughly 2 cm by roughly 2 cm patch of upper inner arm skin.

MiXCR, applied by TCRdb to the RACE reads, yields one record per CDR3 protein. The data show 300,000 to 350,000 distinct CDR3 sequences, around 7% seen once. This clonotype turned up a few times. The time point: patch test 1, 2 weeks after DPC sensitization. Treatment denoted: therapeutic diphenylcyclopropenone sensitization with weekly scalp DPC. The receptor comes from a woman aged 18-30 years with alopecia areata. Some clones in this sample may be carry-over from other donors' samples. Sequenced material: whole blood, taken in connection with sensitization to the hapten diphenylcyclopropenone (DPC).

CDR3 DNA: TGTGCCACCAGCAGAGTAGGGTTCGACAGGGGAGGCACTGAAGCTTTCTTT. This encodes CATSRVGFDRGGTEAFF. The chain recombines TRBV15 with TRBJ1-1, with TRBD1 identical over 8 bases. From germline, CDR1 is LNHNV and CDR2 YYDKDF (reference sequence). Trimming took 1 base from V and 4 from J; bases not matched to a gene: 11. This CDR3 region has 17 residues.